The TCR beta chain under discussion was sequenced for a study of T cell responses to AZD1222 COVID-19 vaccine. Study results and limitations: Dominant at 160-218 and 743-854, vaccine-associated CD4 TCRs also spanned spike. Donors were chiefly white British, with a greater number of females, and clonal diversity was perhaps underestimated.

V lost 4 bases, J lost 0 bases, and 12 bases lay in between. Germline V gene sequence: CDR1 GTSNPN, CDR2 SVGIG (reference sequence). The CDR3 is 14 amino acids. Here immunoSEQ multiplex PCR was the method, and the copy in TCRdb shows in-frame clones only, minus some. The sample records fewer than 200,000 clones, 90% being singletons. About this clone itself: Its antigen is not identified.

This specimen was peripheral blood, taken 28 days after the second dose of the MenACWY control vaccine. This TCR was recovered from an adult who received the MenACWY meningococcal vaccine as a control. The chain is built from TRBV30 and TRBJ2-5, with D possibly called TRBD1 or TRBD2 (5 bases each). The DNA for the CDR3 is TGTGCCTGGAACGGGGACCATTACCAAGAGACCCAGTACTTC. This codes for CAWNGDHYQETQYF.